A selection of T cell receptor beta chains follows, all from one sample in a study of T cells in Graves' hyperthyroidism and ophthalmopathy. TCRdb passed the multiplex PCR reads through MiXCR, listing each CDR3 protein once. The sample yields under 350,000 distinct CDR3 sequences, less than 15% seen once. The sample consisted of blood. All receptors derive from a woman aged 25 to 39 with Graves' hyperthyroidism that later progressed to Graves' ophthalmopathy. The CDR3 runs from the conserved cysteine through the conserved F or W. Each record gives: CDR3 protein, CDR3 DNA, J gene, V gene, D gene, clone size. The D gene is left open where the match is weak. Expanded clones get a size class; other rows say once, few or many, or leave the size out.

CDR3: CASSLPGVTDTQYF
DNA: TGTGCCAGCAGTTTGCCAGGGGTTACAGATACGCAGTATTTT
J: TRBJ2-3
V: TRBV28
D: .
size: many

CDR3: CASSFPPGLAGETQYF
DNA: TGTGCCAGCAGCTTCCCTCCGGGACTAGCGGGAGAGACCCAGTACTTC
J: TRBJ2-5
V: TRBV5-6
D: TRBD2
size: many

CDR3: CASSQVRSGISYNEQFF
DNA: TGTGCCAGCAGCCAAGTAAGAAGCGGGATCTCCTACAATGAGCAGTTCTTC
J: TRBJ2-1
V: TRBV3-1
D: TRBD2
size: many

CDR3: CASSYNRGLNEQFF
DNA: TGTGCCAGCAGTTATAACCGGGGCCTCAATGAGCAGTTCTTC
J: TRBJ2-1
V: TRBV6-1
D: .
size: few

CDR3: CSARNWDADTYEQYF
DNA: TGCAGTGCTAGAAATTGGGACGCGGACACCTACGAGCAGTACTTC
J: TRBJ2-7
V: TRBV20-1
D: .
size: many

CDR3: CASTYEGSGANVLTF
DNA: TGTGCCAGTACCTACGAAGGCTCTGGGGCCAACGTCCTGACTTTC
J: TRBJ2-6
V: TRBV19
D: .
size: .

CDR3: CASSLNIGYEQYF
DNA: TGTGCCAGCAGTTTAAATATCGGCTACGAGCAGTACTTC
J: TRBJ2-7
V: TRBV27
D: .
size: .

CDR3: CASGWDRAETQYF
DNA: TGTGCCAGCGGGTGGGACAGGGCAGAGACCCAGTACTTC
J: TRBJ2-5
V: TRBV27
D: TRBD1
size: many

CDR3: CASFRLGWKASTDTQYF
DNA: TGTGCCAGCTTCAGACTAGGTTGGAAGGCTAGCACAGATACGCAGTATTTT
J: TRBJ2-3
V: TRBV27
D: .
size: .

CDR3: CASSSIGQSDMNTEAFF
DNA: TGTGCCAGCAGTTCGATCGGACAGAGTGATATGAACACTGAAGCTTTCTTT
J: TRBJ1-1
V: TRBV6-2/TRBV6-3
D: .
size: .

CDR3: CSVEDPGREQETQYF
DNA: TGCAGCGTTGAAGATCCTGGACGGGAGCAAGAGACCCAGTACTTC
J: TRBJ2-5
V: TRBV29-1
D: .
size: .

CDR3: CASSLSFGSTDTQYF
DNA: TGTGCCAGCAGCTTAAGTTTCGGCAGCACAGATACGCAGTATTTT
J: TRBJ2-3
V: TRBV7-3
D: .
size: many

CDR3: CASRAAQGASNQPQHF
DNA: TGTGCCAGTCGAGCGGCACAGGGGGCGAGCAATCAGCCCCAGCATTTT
J: TRBJ1-5
V: TRBV19
D: TRBD1
size: few

CDR3: CASSYSFNSGLAGGVPENEQFF
DNA: TGTGCCAGCAGTTACTCGTTTAATTCCGGACTAGCGGGAGGAGTTCCCGAGAATGAGCAGTTCTTC
J: TRBJ2-1
V: TRBV6-5
D: TRBD2
size: many

CDR3: CASSLGLAGGVGELFF
DNA: TGTGCCAGCAGCTTAGGACTAGCGGGAGGGGTCGGGGAGCTGTTTTTT
J: TRBJ2-2
V: TRBV7-9
D: TRBD2
size: .

CDR3: CARQGTDPQGTDTQYF
DNA: TGTGCCAGACAGGGGACCGATCCTCAAGGCACAGATACGCAGTATTTT
J: TRBJ2-3
V: TRBV2
D: TRBD1
size: many

CDR3: CASSAGLVNEQFF
DNA: TGTGCCAGTAGTGCCGGACTAGTCAATGAGCAGTTCTTC
J: TRBJ2-1
V: TRBV19
D: TRBD2
size: .

CDR3: CASSVQGTLYNEQFF
DNA: TGTGCCAGCAGCGTACAAGGGACTTTATACAATGAGCAGTTCTTC
J: TRBJ2-1
V: TRBV9
D: .
size: .

CDR3: CSAQTPSSYEQYF
DNA: TGCAGTGCTCAGACACCTTCCTCCTACGAGCAGTACTTC
J: TRBJ2-7
V: TRBV20-1
D: .
size: many

CDR3: CASSLSRDKGENEQYF
DNA: TGTGCCAGCAGCTTATCCCGGGACAAGGGAGAGAACGAGCAGTACTTC
J: TRBJ2-7
V: TRBV7-9
D: .
size: .

CDR3: CAWGTSGYPGQYF
DNA: TGTGCCTGGGGGACTAGCGGATATCCAGGGCAGTACTTC
J: TRBJ2-7
V: TRBV30
D: TRBD2
size: many

CDR3: CASSLFGTSLSYEQYF
DNA: TGTGCCAGCAGTTTGTTCGGGACTAGCCTTTCCTACGAGCAGTACTTC
J: TRBJ2-7
V: TRBV27
D: TRBD2
size: many

CDR3: CASSPPGGLGAGELFF
DNA: TGTGCCAGCTCACCACCAGGAGGCTTGGGGGCCGGGGAGCTGTTTTTT
J: TRBJ2-2
V: TRBV18
D: .
size: many

CDR3: CASSYPQRAYSTDTQYF
DNA: TGTGCCAGCAGTTATCCCCAGCGGGCTTATAGCACAGATACGCAGTATTTT
J: TRBJ2-3
V: TRBV6-1
D: .
size: many

CDR3: CASNEQGGRETQYF
DNA: TGTGCCAGCAATGAACAGGGGGGGAGAGAGACCCAGTACTTC
J: TRBJ2-5
V: TRBV6-1
D: .
size: many

CDR3: CASSLSLTSGIPFDEQFF
DNA: TGTGCCAGCAGTTTATCCCTAACTAGCGGGATTCCGTTCGATGAGCAGTTCTTC
J: TRBJ2-1
V: TRBV27
D: TRBD2
size: .

CDR3: CASSLRTSGGNEQYF
DNA: TGTGCCAGCAGCCTCCGGACTAGCGGGGGAAACGAGCAGTACTTC
J: TRBJ2-7
V: TRBV7-2
D: TRBD2
size: .

CDR3: CASSLGNDGEKLFF
DNA: TGTGCCAGCAGCTTAGGCAACGACGGTGAGAAACTGTTTTTT
J: TRBJ1-4
V: TRBV7-9
D: .
size: many

CDR3: CSVELSLSYRNEQFF
DNA: TGCAGCGTTGAATTAAGTCTCTCGTACCGGAATGAGCAGTTCTTC
J: TRBJ2-1
V: TRBV29-1
D: .
size: many

CDR3: CASMVGIDTDTQYF
DNA: TGTGCCAGCATGGTGGGAATTGATACAGATACGCAGTATTTT
J: TRBJ2-3
V: TRBV28
D: .
size: .

CDR3: CASIWDRAHEQYF
DNA: TGTGCCAGCATTTGGGACAGGGCCCACGAGCAGTACTTC
J: TRBJ2-7
V: TRBV28
D: TRBD1
size: many